This T cell receptor (beta chain) was documented in a study of blood T cell repertoires in COVID-19. Sequencing was performed with immunoSEQ multiplex PCR; in TCRdb, only in-frame clones are kept and a portion is missing. This sample yields some 320,000 clones, of which roughly nine tenths are seen a single time; 2% to 3% belongs to the top ten. This CDR3 has 13 amino acids. The germline gives CDR1 GTSNPN, CDR2 SVGIG (reference sequence). Trimming cost V 5 bases and J 2 bases; bases outside gene matches: 4. The sample taken for sequencing was PBMCs or T cells enriched from blood (not recorded which). The V and J genes are TRBV30 and TRBJ2-7; TRBD1 agrees at 9 bases. This receptor was identified in a man in his 60s who had recovered from COVID-19. In nucleotides, the CDR3 is TGTGCCTGGGGGACAGGGTACACCTACGAGCAGTACTTC. Protein: CAWGTGYTYEQYF.